This T cell receptor (beta chain) is from a study of blood T cell repertoires in COVID-19. Germline lookup yields CDR1 LGHDT and CDR2 YNNKEL (reference sequence). V dropped 6 bases and J dropped 1 base, with 9 bases sitting between them. This CDR3 has 13 amino acids. Assay: immunoSEQ multiplex PCR; the TCRdb copy retains only in-frame clones and omits some. Among 140,000 or so clones listed, 80% to 90% were seen once. This chain joins TRBV3-1 (or the pseudogene TRBV3-2) and TRBJ1-1; D is uncertain. Source material: peripheral blood. The clonotype originates from a woman aged 45-65 years with acute or convalescent COVID-19. CDR3 DNA: TGTGCCAGCAGAAGCTTTGGGAACACTGAAGCTTTCTTT. Protein: CASRSFGNTEAFF.